Presented here are 27 T cell receptor beta chains from one specimen sequenced in a study of early stage breast cancer tumors. Using immunoSEQ multiplex PCR, the repertoire was profiled, and TCRdb retains in-frame clones only, with some absent. The sample includes roughly 30,000 clones, 84% of them seen just once. Sample: blood. These receptors originate from a person between 50 and 60 years old with breast cancer.

This clone has more than one count but fewer than ten. This rearrangement joins TRBV4-1 to TRBJ2-7; 7 nucleotides align to TRBD1. Losses at the gene ends were 0 bases for V and 2 bases for J; bases not matched to a gene: 10. Germline V gene lookup returns CDR1 MGHRA and CDR2 YSYEKL. The CDR3 sequence is 17 residues long. This chain's CDR3 is CASSQEAGGVATYEQYF. The CDR3 DNA follows: TGCGCCAGCAGCCAAGAGGCAGGGGGTGTCGCGACCTACGAGCAGTACTTC.

The chain employs TRBV10-3 and TRBJ1-1; 8 bases map to TRBD1. The CDR3 is 15 amino acids. J lost 1 base, V lost 4 bases, and 5 bases had no gene match. CDR1 and CDR2 from the germline V gene are ENHRY and SYGVKD. The CDR3 loop reads CAISAPGGGNTEAFF. CDR3 bases: TGTGCCATCAGTGCCCCAGGGGGCGGGAACACTGAAGCTTTCTTT.

This sequence joins TRBV7-2 and TRBJ1-6; no clear D. This CDR3 spans 15 amino acids. The germline CDR1 and CDR2 sequences are SGHTA and FQGNSA. The V gene lost 0 bases and the J gene lost 9 bases, with 12 bases spanning the gap. The DNA for the CDR3 is TGTGCCAGCAGCTTAGCCAGGCTAACTAGTTCACCCCTCCACTTT. Its translation is CASSLARLTSSPLHF.

The chain is built from TRBV5-6 and TRBJ2-7; D may match TRBD1 or TRBD2 (6 bases each). The length of the CDR3 is 15 residues. V was cut by 4 bases and J by 5 bases, with 19 bases left in between. Germline V gene lookup returns CDR1 SGHDT and CDR2 YYEEEE. The CDR3 nucleotides read TGTGCCAGCAGCAAACTGGGGGGCAATGCTGACGAGCAGTACTTC. Amino acids: CASSKLGGNADEQYF.

The chain has TRBV2 and TRBJ2-3; 11 bases match TRBD2. Unmatched junction bases numbered 12, after V lost 2 bases and J lost 5 bases. CDR3 size: 18 residues. Germline V lookup: CDR1 SNHLY, CDR2 FYNNEI. The DNA of the CDR3 is TGTGCCAGCAGTGAAAGTGTTAGCGGGGGGGCCCATGAAGATACGCAGTATTTT. Amino acid sequence: CASSESVSGGAHEDTQYF.

DNA for the CDR3: TGTGCCAGTAGTATAGAGGGAGGAAGGGTTGACATTCAGTACTTC. Translation gives CASSIEGGRVDIQYF. The rearrangement uses TRBV19 and TRBJ2-4; perhaps TRBD2 as D (6 bases). The CDR3 consists of 15 residues. The ends were cut back, 0 bases at V and 8 bases at J, with 14 bases in the middle. Germline CDR1 LNHDA, CDR2 SQIVND (reference sequence).

The chain uses TRBV14 and TRBJ2-1; no clear D gene. The CDR3 consists of 13 residues. With 0 bases removed from V and 8 bases from J, the gap between germline ends came to 8 bases. Germline CDR1 reads SGHDN; CDR2 reads FVKESK. CDR3 in DNA: TGTGCCAGCAGCCAAGATCAAGGCTATGAGCAGTTCTTC. As protein: CASSQDQGYEQFF.

The chain is built from TRBV27 and TRBJ2-4, with a possible D match to TRBD2 (5 bases). From germline, CDR1 is MNHEY and CDR2 SMNVEV (reference sequence). This CDR3 has 17 amino acids. The V end lost 5 bases, the J end lost 0 bases, and 17 bases lay between the germline ends. For the CDR3, the DNA is TGTGCCAGCAGTCCTTTGGGTGAGGGCCTAGCCAAAAACATTCAGTACTTC. Translated: CASSPLGEGLAKNIQYF.

The chain joins TRBV28 to TRBJ1-5, with 8 positions matching TRBD1. The CDR3 has 16 amino acids. V was clipped by 3 bases and J by 2 bases; unmatched bases: 6. Germline-derived CDR1 and CDR2 are MDHEN and SYDVKM. DNA of the CDR3: TGTGCCAGCAGTTTGGCCAGGGGGCCTGGCAATCAGCCCCAGCATTTT. It encodes CASSLARGPGNQPQHF.

V gene TRBV7-2 combines with J gene TRBJ2-3; TRBD2 might be the D (7 bases). The CDR3 spans 15 residues. The ends were cut back, 4 bases at V and 3 bases at J, with 14 bases in the middle. Germline CDR1 is SGHTA and CDR2 is FQGNSA. CDR3 DNA sequence: TGTGCCAGCAGCTCCCGGACAGCGGGGACAGATACGCAGTATTTT. Protein sequence: CASSSRTAGTDTQYF.

This rearrangement joins TRBV5-1 to TRBJ2-5; D gene ambiguous. The CDR3 contains 12 residues. V was clipped by 5 bases and J by 5 bases, with 10 bases between them. The V gene's germline CDR1 is SGHRS and CDR2 YFSETQ. CDR3 coding DNA: TGCGCCAGCAGAGGGTCCGGCGAGACCCAGTACTTC. This encodes CASRGSGETQYF.

The chain has TRBV10-1 and TRBJ2-3; TRBD1 or TRBD2 may be the D gene (5 bases each). V dropped 4 bases and J dropped 2 bases, with 13 bases sitting between them. Germline CDR1 is WNHNN and CDR2 is SYGVQD (reference sequence). This CDR3 has 15 amino acids. The CDR3: CASSVGLASTDTQYF. The CDR3 DNA is TGCGCCAGCAGTGTGGGGCTAGCTTCCACAGATACGCAGTATTTT.

The sample holds a few counts of this clone. The chain carries TRBV5-4 and TRBJ1-4, with D possibly matching TRBD1 (5 bases). V shed 0 bases and J shed 10 bases, with 10 bases lying between them. This CDR3 contains 13 residues. CDR1 is SGHNT and CDR2 is YYREEE in the germline V gene (reference sequence). The CDR3 nucleotides read TGTGCCAGCAGCTTGGTTCAGGGTGGAAAACTGTTTTTT. Translation gives CASSLVQGGKLFF.

This sequence joins TRBV28 and TRBJ2-1, with a weak D call TRBD1 (6 bases). The CDR3 extends over 16 amino acids. CDR1 is MDHEN, CDR2 SYDVKM, per germline. V lost 3 bases, J lost 6 bases, and 18 bases lay in between. This chain's CDR3 is CASSFMGRGLGNEQFF. CDR3 DNA: TGTGCCAGCAGTTTTATGGGCAGGGGCTTAGGCAATGAGCAGTTCTTC.

V gene TRBV6-1 combines with J gene TRBJ1-5; D is unresolved. V was trimmed by 1 base and J by 1 base, leaving 5 bases between them. The CDR3 has 14 residues. Germline CDR1 MNHNS, CDR2 SASEGT. The CDR3 DNA sequence: TGTGCCAGCAGTGAAGGGGAGAGCAATCAGCCCCAGCATTTT. It translates to CASSEGESNQPQHF.

The chain is built from TRBV23-1 and TRBJ2-7, with D possibly matching TRBD2 (7 bases). TRBV23-1 carries the ORF label, with uncertain function. The CDR3 runs 13 residues. The germline V and J ends were trimmed by 10 bases and 4 bases, with 17 bases remaining between them. CDR3 in amino acids: CAIQPSGTYEQYF. As DNA, the CDR3 is TGCGCCATCCAGCCCAGCGGGACATACGAGCAGTACTTC.

V gene TRBV6-6 combines with J gene TRBJ1-4; D remains ambiguous. CDR1 is MNHNY and CDR2 is SVGAGI in the germline V gene (reference sequence). Trimming took off 0 bases at V and 11 bases at J, with 16 bases between the two ends. CDR3 length: 15 residues. CDR3 bases: TGTGCCAGCAGTTACTCAGTAGGGCTAGGCGGGAAACTGTTTTTT. Translated: CASSYSVGLGGKLFF.

CDR3 in amino acids: CASSQGVLGQGSGNTIYF. In nucleotides, the CDR3 is TGTGCCAGCAGCCAAGGGGTTTTGGGACAGGGCTCTGGAAACACCATATATTTT. J is TRBJ1-3 and V is TRBV4-2; TRBD1 matches 9 bases. V shed 1 base, J shed 0 bases, and the junction held 7 bases outside the gene matches. The CDR3 has 18 amino acids. Germline assignment: CDR1 LGHNA and CDR2 YNFKEQ.

This clone showed up just once. The chain links TRBV6-6 to TRBJ2-7, with D possibly being TRBD2 (5 bases). V was cut by 6 bases and J by 5 bases, with 17 bases left in between. The CDR3 consists of 14 residues. The germline V gene has CDR1 MNHNY and CDR2 SVGAGI (reference sequence). The CDR3 DNA is TGTGCCAGCAGACTCCCGGACCTGAGGGACGAGCAGTACTTC. Its translation: CASRLPDLRDEQYF.

This chain links TRBV27 with TRBJ2-2; a weak D match, TRBD1 (6 bases). V was pared by 5 bases and J by 1 base, with 11 bases between. The V gene's germline CDR1 is MNHEY and CDR2 SMNVEV (reference sequence). The CDR3 extends over 15 amino acids. The CDR3, as DNA: TGTGCCAGCAGTCGCCAGGACAGGAACACCGGGGAGCTGTTTTTT. The encoded protein is CASSRQDRNTGELFF.

The V call is TRBV27, the J call TRBJ2-3, with TRBD2 identical over 9 bases. Germline CDR1 is MNHEY and CDR2 is SMNVEV (reference sequence). This CDR3 is built from 16 residues. The V and J ends lost 2 bases and 2 bases, in that order; junction bases with no gene match: 5. The CDR3 here is CASSLRLAGFTDTQYF. CDR3 coding DNA: TGTGCCAGCAGTTTAAGGCTAGCGGGGTTCACAGATACGCAGTATTTT.

The V gene is TRBV7-6, the J gene TRBJ1-3, with D perhaps matching TRBD1 (5 bases). Germline lookup yields CDR1 SGHVS and CDR2 FNYEAQ. The CDR3 covers 16 residues. V shed 3 bases and J shed 0 bases, with 12 bases lying between them. CDR3 region: CASSLTVSRSGNTIYF. The CDR3 nucleotides are TGTGCCAGCAGCTTGACAGTATCTCGCTCTGGAAACACCATATATTTT.

This clone was observed a handful of times. The chain employs TRBV4-1 and TRBJ1-6, with a tentative D call TRBD1 (6 bases). From germline, CDR1 is MGHRA and CDR2 YSYEKL. Trimming took off 3 bases at V and 10 bases at J, with 16 bases between the two ends. The CDR3 has 15 residues. In nucleotides, the CDR3 is TGCGCCAGCAGCCAGGAGGGTTCAGGGGTCTCACCCCTCCACTTT. Encoded protein: CASSQEGSGVSPLHF.

The gene calls are TRBV4-2 and TRBJ2-1, with D maybe TRBD2 (6 bases). Germline values: CDR1 LGHNA, CDR2 YNFKEQ. V was shortened by 1 base and J by 8 bases, with 15 bases between the two germline ends. This CDR3 comprises 15 residues. The CDR3 reads CASSQVRDSHDEQFF. The CDR3 nucleotides read TGTGCCAGCAGCCAAGTTAGGGACTCGCACGATGAGCAGTTCTTC.

The CDR3 DNA follows: TGTGCCAGCAGTTCCCACCAGGGGTCCCTGAATCAGCCCCAGCATTTT. It specifies CASSSHQGSLNQPQHF. The rearrangement links TRBV7-8 to TRBJ1-5, with D possibly being TRBD1 (6 bases). Per the germline V gene, CDR1 is SGHVS and CDR2 is FQNEAQ. The CDR3 is 16 amino acids. Trimming took off 6 bases at V and 4 bases at J, with 19 bases between the two ends.

The chain joins TRBV6-1 to TRBJ2-7; 10 nucleotides align to TRBD1. CDR3 length: 15 residues. J was trimmed by 1 base and V by 5 bases; bases with no gene match: 5. Looked up from germline, CDR1 is MNHNS and CDR2 is SASEGT. CDR3 DNA: TGTGCCAGCAGTCCTTGGACAGGGGGTTCCTACGAGCAGTACTTC. It is translated as CASSPWTGGSYEQYF.

The rearrangement uses TRBV6-1 and TRBJ2-7; 11 bases fit TRBD2. Germline V gene sequence: CDR1 MNHNS, CDR2 SASEGT. Losses at the gene ends were 2 bases for V and 7 bases for J; bases not matched to a gene: 10. The CDR3 totals 16 residues. CDR3 loop: CASSEMFSGRAKEQYF. CDR3 coding DNA: TGTGCCAGCAGTGAAATGTTTAGCGGGAGGGCCAAAGAGCAGTACTTC.